The rows below give T cell receptor beta chains drawn from one sample of a study of technical replicates of blood from a handful of donors. Method: immunoSEQ multiplex PCR; TCRdb's copy keeps in-frame clones and lacks some. The repertoire consists of about 100,000 clones, with around 95% occurring once and the leading ten covering 0.22%. Sequencing used T cells isolated from PBMCs. These TCRs come from a human donor in good health. The CDR3 runs from the conserved cysteine through the conserved F or W. The order of the fields is V gene, clone size, J gene, CDR3 length, D gene, CDR3 DNA, CDR3 protein. The D gene is left open where the match is weak. Clone size appears in some rows only: once, few, many, or a class for an expanded clone.

TRBV7-9,NA,TRBJ2-4,17,TRBD2,TGTGCCAGCAGTTCAACTAGCGGGGGGGACGTCAAAAACATTCAGTACTTC,CASSSTSGGDVKNIQYF
TRBV19,NA,TRBJ1-2,13,NA,TGTGCCAGTAGGCCCGGGGAATCGCCTGGCTACACCTTC,CASRPGESPGYTF
TRBV5-1,NA,TRBJ1-5,15,TRBD1,TGCGCCAGCAGCTTGGGTGGGACAGAAAATCAGCCCCAGCATTTT,CASSLGGTENQPQHF
TRBV15,NA,TRBJ1-5,13,NA,TGTGCCACCAGCAGAGAGGGCGTCGGACCCCAGCATTTT,CATSREGVGPQHF
TRBV19,NA,TRBJ2-7,14,TRBD2,TGTGCCAGTAGTCACGGGGGGATCCTCCCCGAGCAGTACTTC,CASSHGGILPEQYF
TRBV10-1,NA,TRBJ2-1,16,TRBD2,TGCGCCAGCAGTGTTCGAGCGGGAGCGGTCTACAATGAGCAGTTCTTC,CASSVRAGAVYNEQFF
TRBV18,NA,TRBJ1-2,14,TRBD1,TGTGCCAGCTCCCTGGACAGGGGAGGGTATGGCTACACCTTC,CASSLDRGGYGYTF
TRBV7-2,NA,TRBJ1-1,16,TRBD1,TGTGCCAGCAGCATCCCCCCCGACAGGGGGAACACTGAAGCTTTCTTT,CASSIPPDRGNTEAFF
TRBV5-8,once,TRBJ2-7,14,NA,TGTGCCAGCAGCTTGATGGGGAGCTCCTACGAGCAGTACTTC,CASSLMGSSYEQYF
TRBV10-3,NA,TRBJ2-1,19,TRBD1,TGTGCCATCAGTGAGCACGGGACAGGGGGATCAAACACCTACAATGAGCAGTTCTTC,CAISEHGTGGSNTYNEQFF
TRBV4-1,NA,TRBJ1-3,17,NA,TGCGCCAGCAGCCAAGTGGGGCGGGGGGGATATCGAAACACCATATATTTT,CASSQVGRGGYRNTIYF